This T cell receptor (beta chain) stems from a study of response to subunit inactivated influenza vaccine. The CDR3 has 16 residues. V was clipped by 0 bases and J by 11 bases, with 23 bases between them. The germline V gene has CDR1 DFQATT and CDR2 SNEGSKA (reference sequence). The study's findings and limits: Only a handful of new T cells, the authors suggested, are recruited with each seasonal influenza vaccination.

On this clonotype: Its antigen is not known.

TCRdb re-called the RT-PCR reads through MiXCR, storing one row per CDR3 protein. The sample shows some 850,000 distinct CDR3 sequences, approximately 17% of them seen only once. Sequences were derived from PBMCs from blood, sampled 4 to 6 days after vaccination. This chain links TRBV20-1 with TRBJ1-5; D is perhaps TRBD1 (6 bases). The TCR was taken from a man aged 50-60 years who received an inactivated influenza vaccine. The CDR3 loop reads CSARDPLGGLNSAQHF. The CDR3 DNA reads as TGCAGTGCTAGAGATCCACTCGGGGGCCTCAATTCGGCCCAGCATTTT.